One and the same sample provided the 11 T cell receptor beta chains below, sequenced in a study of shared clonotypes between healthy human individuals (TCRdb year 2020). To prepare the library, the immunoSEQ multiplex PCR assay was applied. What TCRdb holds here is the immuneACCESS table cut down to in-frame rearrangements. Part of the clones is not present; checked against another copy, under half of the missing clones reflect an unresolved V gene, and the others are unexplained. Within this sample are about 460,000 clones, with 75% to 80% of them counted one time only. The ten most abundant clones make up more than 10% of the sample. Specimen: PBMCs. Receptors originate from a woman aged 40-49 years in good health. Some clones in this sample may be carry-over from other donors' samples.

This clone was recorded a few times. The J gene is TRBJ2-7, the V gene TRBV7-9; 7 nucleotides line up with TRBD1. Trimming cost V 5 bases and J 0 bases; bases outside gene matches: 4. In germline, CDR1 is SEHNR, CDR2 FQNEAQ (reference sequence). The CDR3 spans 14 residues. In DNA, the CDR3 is TGTGCCAGCAGCCCTACAGGGGCCTCCTACGAGCAGTACTTC. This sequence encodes CASSPTGASYEQYF.

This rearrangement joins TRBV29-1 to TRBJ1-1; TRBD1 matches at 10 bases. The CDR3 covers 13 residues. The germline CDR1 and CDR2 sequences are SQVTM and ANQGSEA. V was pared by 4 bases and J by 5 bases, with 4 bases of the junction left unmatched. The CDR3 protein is CSVAGTGETEAFF. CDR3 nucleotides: TGCAGCGTTGCCGGGACAGGGGAGACTGAAGCTTTCTTT.

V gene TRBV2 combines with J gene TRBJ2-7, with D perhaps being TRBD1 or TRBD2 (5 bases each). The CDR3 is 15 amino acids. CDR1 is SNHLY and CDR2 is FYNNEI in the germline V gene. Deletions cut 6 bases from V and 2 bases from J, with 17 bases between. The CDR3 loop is CASSGRDDAPYEQYF. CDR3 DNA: TGTGCCAGCAGCGGACGGGACGACGCCCCCTACGAGCAGTACTTC.

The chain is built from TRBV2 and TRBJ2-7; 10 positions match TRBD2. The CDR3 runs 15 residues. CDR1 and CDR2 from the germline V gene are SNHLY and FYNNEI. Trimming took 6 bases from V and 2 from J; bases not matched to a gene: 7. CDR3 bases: TGTGCCAGCAGACTGCTAGCGGGAGTTGCCTACGAGCAGTACTTC. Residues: CASRLLAGVAYEQYF.

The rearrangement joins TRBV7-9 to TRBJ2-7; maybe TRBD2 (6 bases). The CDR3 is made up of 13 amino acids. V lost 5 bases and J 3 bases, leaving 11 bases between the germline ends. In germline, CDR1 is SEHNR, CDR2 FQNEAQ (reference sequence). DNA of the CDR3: TGTGCCAGCAGCCAATGGGGGGACTACGAGCAGTACTTC. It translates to CASSQWGDYEQYF.

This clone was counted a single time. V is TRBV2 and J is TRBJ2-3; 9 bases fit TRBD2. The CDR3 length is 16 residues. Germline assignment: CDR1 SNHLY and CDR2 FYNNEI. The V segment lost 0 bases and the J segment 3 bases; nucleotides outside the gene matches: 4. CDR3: CASSEAGTSMTDTQYF. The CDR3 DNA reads TGTGCCAGCAGTGAAGCCGGGACTAGCATGACAGATACGCAGTATTTT.

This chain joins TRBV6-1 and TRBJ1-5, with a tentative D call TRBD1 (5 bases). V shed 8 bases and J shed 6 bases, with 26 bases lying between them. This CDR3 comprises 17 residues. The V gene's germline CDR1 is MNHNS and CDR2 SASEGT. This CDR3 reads CASRKVGLGLLRQPQHF. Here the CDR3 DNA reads TGTGCCAGCCGTAAAGTAGGATTGGGGCTGCTCCGTCAGCCCCAGCATTTT.

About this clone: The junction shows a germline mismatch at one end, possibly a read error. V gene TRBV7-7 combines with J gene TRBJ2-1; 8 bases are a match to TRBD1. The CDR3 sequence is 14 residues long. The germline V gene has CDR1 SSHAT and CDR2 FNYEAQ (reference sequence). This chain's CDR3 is CASSPGTGANEQFF. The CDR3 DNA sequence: TGTGCTAGCAGCCCCGGGACAGGTGCCAATGAGCAGTTCTTC.

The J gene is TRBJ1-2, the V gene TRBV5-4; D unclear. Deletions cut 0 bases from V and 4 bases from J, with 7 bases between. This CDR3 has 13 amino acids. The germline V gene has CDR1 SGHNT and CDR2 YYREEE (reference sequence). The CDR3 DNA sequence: TGTGCCAGCAGCTTGGGGGGAAGCTATGGCTACACCTTC. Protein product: CASSLGGSYGYTF.

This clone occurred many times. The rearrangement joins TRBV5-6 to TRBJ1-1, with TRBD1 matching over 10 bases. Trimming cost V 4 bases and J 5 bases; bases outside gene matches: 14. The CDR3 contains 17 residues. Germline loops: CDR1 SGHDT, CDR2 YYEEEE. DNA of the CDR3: TGTGCCAGCAGCCAATTATTAATTGGGACAGGGGATACTGAAGCTTTCTTT. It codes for CASSQLLIGTGDTEAFF.

CDR3: CASSQDRRGWETQYF. As DNA, the CDR3 is TGCGCCAGCAGCCAAGACCGCAGGGGGTGGGAGACCCAGTACTTC. The V call is TRBV4-1, the J call TRBJ2-5, with 7 bases lining up with TRBD1. Per the germline V gene, CDR1 is MGHRA and CDR2 is YSYEKL. The V gene end was trimmed by 0 bases and the J gene end by 5 bases; junction bases not matched to a gene: 6. CDR3 length: 15 amino acids.